Following are 20 T cell receptor beta chains from one sample sequenced in a study of CD8 T cells in ankylosing spondylitis. General study results and limits: Typical of ankylosing spondylitis blood, it appeared, was a TCR beta motif of under 10 highly homologous variants.

TCRdb ran MiXCR on the 5' RACE reads and lists one entry per CDR3 protein. The data show a few hundred thousand distinct CDR3 sequences, 15% to 20% seen once. No antigen has been assigned to these receptors. Input material: blood, either unsorted or a sorted T cell fraction (not recorded which). Source of these receptors: a male donor with ankylosing spondylitis.

The chain combines TRBV7-9 with TRBJ1-4, with 11 bases fitting TRBD1. CDR3 size: 17 residues. V trimming: 4 bases; J trimming: 2 bases; junction bases outside the gene matches: 6. Germline V gene sequence: CDR1 SEHNR, CDR2 FQNEAQ (reference sequence). DNA of the CDR3: TGTGCCAGCAGCTCACTGGACAGGGGGCCCACTAATGAAAAACTGTTTTTT. Translation: CASSSLDRGPTNEKLFF.

In this sample, this clonotype turned up a few times. The chain carries TRBV4-3 and TRBJ2-6; 7 bases match TRBD2. Germline-derived CDR1 and CDR2 are LGHNA and YSLEER. Losses at the gene ends were 0 bases for V and 3 bases for J; bases not matched to a gene: 5. The CDR3 runs to 17 residues. CDR3 loop: CASSQEVAGDGANVLTF. CDR3 nucleotides: TGCGCCAGCAGCCAAGAGGTCGCGGGGGATGGGGCCAACGTCCTGACTTTC.

The CDR3 spells CASKQINTGELFF. The CDR3 nucleotides are TGTGCCAGCAAACAGATTAACACCGGGGAGCTGTTTTTT. The chain couples TRBV9 to TRBJ2-2; D is uncertain. CDR1 is SGDLS and CDR2 is YYNGEE in the germline V gene. Trimming took 6 bases from V and 2 from J, leaving 8 bases between them. The CDR3 covers 13 residues. The whole variable domain, remainder taken from reference TRBV9 and TRBJ2-2, is DSGVTQTPKHLITATGQRVTLRCSPRSGDLSVYWYQQSLDQGLQFLIQYYNGEERAKGNILERFSAQQFPDLHSELNLSSLELGDSALYFCASKQINTGELFFGEGSRLTVL.

The sample holds a few counts of this clonotype. The genes are TRBV4-1 and TRBJ2-7; tentative D call: TRBD1 (6 bases). Trimming took off 0 bases at V and 0 bases at J, with 15 bases between the two ends. CDR1 and CDR2 from the germline V gene are MGHRA and YSYEKL. This CDR3 region has 17 residues. The CDR3 DNA reads as TGCGCCAGCAGCCAAGAAAATGGCCCAGGGGTCTCCTACGAGCAGTACTTC. As protein: CASSQENGPGVSYEQYF.

The rearrangement links TRBV7-2 to TRBJ1-2; D possibly corresponds to TRBD1 (5 bases). V gave up 1 base and J gave up 1 base, with 7 bases separating them. Germline loops: CDR1 SGHTA, CDR2 FQGNSA. This CDR3 is built from 14 residues. The CDR3 bases are TGTGCCAGCAGCTTAGGGGGCTATAACTATGGCTACACCTTC. Encoded protein: CASSLGGYNYGYTF. The variable domain in full, completed from reference TRBV7-2 and TRBJ1-2, reads GAGVSQSPSNKVTEKGKDVELRCDPISGHTALYWYRQSLGQGLEFLIYFQGNSAPDKSGLPSDRFSAERTGGSVSTLTIQRTQQEDSAVYLCASSLGGYNYGYTFGSGTRLTVV.

The V call is TRBV7-9, the J call TRBJ2-1, with TRBD2 matching over 13 bases. V was pared by 5 bases and J by 4 bases, with 8 bases of the junction left unmatched. The CDR3 has 17 amino acids. Germline values: CDR1 SEHNR, CDR2 FQNEAQ (reference sequence). The CDR3 here is CASSQLRGLAGYNEQFF. The CDR3 coding sequence is TGTGCCAGCAGCCAGCTTAGGGGACTAGCGGGGTACAATGAGCAGTTCTTC.

This clonotype was counted a few times. Here the CDR3 reads CASSFTAPMNTGELFF. The CDR3 nucleotides read TGTGCCAGCAGCTTTACAGCCCCAATGAACACCGGGGAGCTGTTTTTT. This chain joins TRBV7-9 and TRBJ2-2, with no clear D. CDR1 is SEHNR and CDR2 is FQNEAQ in the germline V gene (reference sequence). V was pared by 3 bases and J by 1 base, with 12 bases between. This CDR3 is 16 amino acids long.

The table lists this clonotype with a few counts. The chain carries TRBV4-1 and TRBJ2-3; the match to TRBD2 covers 15 bases. With 3 bases clipped from V and 6 bases from J, the junction kept 16 bases outside the gene matches. There are 20 residues in the CDR3. Germline-derived CDR1 and CDR2 are MGHRA and YSYEKL. CDR3 in DNA: TGCGCCAGCAGCCAGTCACCGGGACTAGCGGGGGGAACAGTCGCGGATACGCAGTATTTT. Translated: CASSQSPGLAGGTVADTQYF.

This clonotype was seen repeatedly, ten times or more. The CDR3 loop reads CASSLGSASSGEQFF. As DNA, the CDR3 is TGTGCCAGCAGCTTAGGTTCGGCTAGCTCGGGTGAGCAGTTCTTC. The V call is TRBV11-2, the J call TRBJ2-1; the D gene is possibly TRBD2 (5 bases). This CDR3 comprises 15 residues. V was pared by 1 base and J by 9 bases, with 16 bases between. In germline, CDR1 is SGHAT, CDR2 FQNNGV.

Notes on this clonotype: The junction and the germline gene differ at one end; a read error may be behind it. The rearrangement joins TRBV7-8 to TRBJ2-2; 7 nucleotides match TRBD1. Germline CDR1 reads SGHVS; CDR2 reads FQNEAQ. The CDR3 extends over 16 amino acids. The CDR3 spells CASSLGGGAWAGEPFF. The CDR3 DNA follows: TGTGCCAGCAGCTTAGGAGGGGGCGCGTGGGCCGGGGAGCCGTTTTTT. The whole variable domain, filled in from reference TRBV7-8 and TRBJ2-2, reads GAGVSQSPRYKVAKRGQDVALRCDPISGHVSLFWYQQALGQGPEFLTYFQNEAQLDKSGLPSDRFFAERPEGSVSTLKIQRTQQEDSAVYLCASSLGGGAWAGEPFFGEGSRLTVL.

The table lists this clonotype with many counts. This sequence joins TRBV20-1 and TRBJ2-1; D gene ambiguous. The CDR3 loop spans 12 amino acids. Trimming pared 1 base from V and 2 bases from J, leaving 3 bases between. Germline CDR1 is DFQATT and CDR2 is SNEGSKA (reference sequence). The CDR3 reads CSARGPYNEQFF. CDR3 nucleotide sequence: TGCAGTGCTAGAGGGCCCTACAATGAGCAGTTCTTC.

This clonotype was detected many times. The V gene is TRBV4-1, the J gene TRBJ1-2; possibly TRBD1 for D (5 bases). The V end was cut by 0 bases, the J end by 5 bases, with 13 bases between. From germline, CDR1 is MGHRA and CDR2 YSYEKL. This CDR3 region has 15 residues. CDR3 DNA: TGCGCCAGCAGCCAAGATCGGGCAGGGTGGTATGGCTACACCTTC. Protein product: CASSQDRAGWYGYTF.

The CDR3 DNA reads TGTGCCAGCTGCTCGACAGGGGTTTATGGGACCCAGTACTTC. It translates to CASCSTGVYGTQYF. This rearrangement joins TRBV2 to TRBJ2-5, with 8 bases fitting TRBD1. Germline CDR1 SNHLY, CDR2 FYNNEI. The CDR3 spans 14 residues. V shed 8 bases and J 7 bases; nucleotides not matched to a gene: 12. Drawing the rest from reference TRBV2 and TRBJ2-5, the complete variable domain is EPEVTQTPSHQVTQMGQEVILRCVPISNHLYFYWYRQILGQKVEFLVSFYNNEISEKSEIFDDQFSVERPDGSNFTLKIRSTKLEDSAMYFCASCSTGVYGTQYFGPGTRLLVL.

The chain uses TRBV12-3 or TRBV12-4 and TRBJ2-1, with D possibly matching TRBD2 (6 bases). V lost 4 bases, J lost 3 bases, and 16 bases lay in between. There are 16 residues in the CDR3. The CDR3, as DNA: TGTGCCAGCAGTTCTCGGGTGGGGGGAATCTACAATGAGCAGTTCTTC. As protein: CASSSRVGGIYNEQFF.

This clonotype was seen a handful of times. V gene TRBV27 combines with J gene TRBJ2-5; TRBD1 agrees at 9 bases. The length of the CDR3 is 15 residues. Germline V gives CDR1 MNHEY, CDR2 SMNVEV (reference sequence). V was clipped by 8 bases and J by 4 bases; unmatched bases: 11. The CDR3 here is CASGPIPGQGETQYF. CDR3 DNA: TGTGCCAGCGGTCCCATCCCGGGACAGGGAGAGACCCAGTACTTC.

The V and J genes are TRBV9 and TRBJ2-1; 7 nucleotides align to TRBD2. Per germline, CDR1 SGDLS and CDR2 YYNGEE. The CDR3 is 13 amino acids. V shed 2 bases and J 5 bases; nucleotides not matched to a gene: 1. CDR3 DNA: TGTGCCAGCAGCGTTGGGGGGGACAATGAGCAGTTCTTC. Translation: CASSVGGDNEQFF.

This clonotype was recorded at least ten times. The chain recombines TRBV12-3 or TRBV12-4 with TRBJ1-2, with 9 bases fitting TRBD1. V lost 3 bases, J lost 7 bases, and 6 bases stayed unmatched. The CDR3 loop spans 14 amino acids. CDR3 residues: CASSFAGQGFGYTF. As DNA, the CDR3 is TGTGCCAGCAGTTTTGCCGGACAGGGGTTTGGCTACACCTTC.

V is TRBV5-1 and J is TRBJ2-1, with D possibly matching TRBD1 (6 bases). This CDR3 is 16 amino acids long. The germline V gene has CDR1 SGHRS and CDR2 YFSETQ. V was shortened by 1 base and J by 5 bases, with 16 bases between the two germline ends. CDR3 sequence: CASSLSGNRDHNEQFF. The CDR3 DNA reads TGCGCCAGCAGCTTGTCCGGGAACAGGGATCACAATGAGCAGTTCTTC.

This clonotype was recorded at least ten times. The chain combines TRBV11-2 with TRBJ2-3; D possibly corresponds to TRBD2 (6 bases). In germline, CDR1 is SGHAT, CDR2 FQNNGV. The CDR3 is made up of 15 amino acids. V lost 4 bases, J lost 3 bases, and 14 bases lay in between. The CDR3 region has the DNA TGTGCCAGCAGCTCCTCGGCTGGGGGGACAGATACGCAGTATTTT. Amino acid sequence: CASSSSAGGTDTQYF.

In its sample, this clonotype was seen a few times. This rearrangement joins TRBV11-1 to TRBJ2-5; 16 bases align to TRBD2. Losses at the gene ends were 4 bases for V and 5 bases for J; bases not matched to a gene: 10. This CDR3 region has 18 residues. Germline loops: CDR1 SGHAT, CDR2 FQDESV (reference sequence). This CDR3 reads CASSSPGLAGGPRETQYF. CDR3 in DNA: TGTGCCAGCAGCTCGCCGGGACTAGCGGGAGGGCCTCGGGAGACCCAGTACTTC.